This is a list of T cell receptor beta chains from one sample in a study of regulatory T cells in long-lasting Graves disease. Each CDR3 protein gets one entry after TCRdb re-called the multiplex PCR reads with MiXCR. This table has some 220,000 distinct CDR3 sequences, approximately 19% appearing once. The same specimen was also included in a second study, on T cells in Graves' hyperthyroidism and ophthalmopathy.

Sequenced material: peripheral blood mononuclear cells (PBMCs), taken at new diagnosis, from a patient treated with antithyroid drugs. These receptors came from a woman under 40 with Graves disease. CDR3s include the opening cysteine and the closing phenylalanine or tryptophan. Each record gives: clone size, V gene, D gene, J gene, CDR3 DNA, CDR3 protein. D genes are given only for firm matches. Size tells how often a clone was seen (once, few, many) or the class of an expanded clone, and some rows leave it out.

>many|TRBV28|.|TRBJ2-7
TGTGCCAGCAGGTGGACAGCGGTAGCCCACGAGCAGTACTTC
CASRWTAVAHEQYF
>once|TRBV29-1|TRBD1|TRBJ1-6
TGCAGCGTTGAAGGGGCAGGGGGTGAATCACCCCTCCACTTT
CSVEGAGGESPLHF
>many|TRBV28|.|TRBJ2-7
TGTGCCAGCAGTTTTCACGGCGAGCAGTACTTC
CASSFHGEQYF
>.|TRBV24-1|TRBD1|TRBJ2-3
TGTGCCGCCAGTGATTTCGGACAGGGATACACAGATACGCAGTATTTT
CAASDFGQGYTDTQYF
>many|TRBV27|.|TRBJ1-2
TGTGCCAGCAGCGACCGGGACACCTATGGCTACACCTTC
CASSDRDTYGYTF
>many|TRBV20-1|TRBD2|TRBJ2-1
TGCAGTGCCACCATACCCCGGACTAGATTCCGGCATGAGCAGTTCTTC
CSATIPRTRFRHEQFF
>many|TRBV5-1|.|TRBJ1-1
TGCGCCAGCCGTTTCCTAACAGGGAGGAACACTGAAGCTTTCTTT
CASRFLTGRNTEAFF
>many|TRBV27|.|TRBJ2-7
TGTGCCAGCAGTCCCCGGTTACAGAGCTCCTACGAGCAGTACTTC
CASSPRLQSSYEQYF
>many|TRBV2|TRBD2|TRBJ2-1
TGTGCCAGTCATGGGAGTTTTTGGACTAGCGGGAGGGCCAATGAGCAGTTCTTC
CASHGSFWTSGRANEQFF
>many|TRBV27|.|TRBJ2-7
TGTGCCAGCAGTCTATCACGGTGGAACGCGCAGTACTTC
CASSLSRWNAQYF
>many|TRBV20-1|.|TRBJ2-2
TGCAGTGCTAGTCTGGACACCAGTGAGCTGTTTTTT
CSASLDTSELFF
>many|TRBV6-1|TRBD1|TRBJ1-5
TGTGCCAGCAGTGAGCGGGACAGGTCTTTCAATCAGCCCCAGCATTTT
CASSERDRSFNQPQHF
>few|TRBV10-3|.|TRBJ1-1
TGTGCCATCAGTGATCGGCAGAACACTGAAGCTTTCTTT
CAISDRQNTEAFF
>many|TRBV9|.|TRBJ2-5
TGTGCCAGCAGCGTAGGGGGGGCGCGGGAGACCCAGTACTTC
CASSVGGARETQYF
>.|TRBV3-1|.|TRBJ2-6
TGTGCCAGCAGCCAAGATAGGGGGGGCACTGGGGCCAACGTCCTGACTTTC
CASSQDRGGTGANVLTF
>few|TRBV6-1|.|TRBJ2-5
TGTGCCAGCAGCCACCTTGGGGAGACCCAGTACTTC
CASSHLGETQYF
>.|TRBV20-1|TRBD2|TRBJ2-3
TGCAGTGCCGCTACTCTAGCGGGCCTCACAGATACGCAGTATTTT
CSAATLAGLTDTQYF
>many|TRBV28|TRBD1|TRBJ2-3
TGTGCCAGCAGCCCCGAACAGGGGACAGATACGCAGTATTTT
CASSPEQGTDTQYF
>many|TRBV2|TRBD1|TRBJ1-1
TGTGCCGGCAGACAGGGGATGACGGCTGAAGCTTTCTTT
CAGRQGMTAEAFF
>.|TRBV9|TRBD2|TRBJ2-1
TGTGCCAGCAGCGTCGGGACTAGCGGGGTCGATGAGCAGTTCTTC
CASSVGTSGVDEQFF
>many|TRBV9|.|TRBJ2-1
TGTGCCAGCAGCGTAGATTCCCGGAAGTCCTACAATGAGCAGTTCTTC
CASSVDSRKSYNEQFF
>.|TRBV10-1|TRBD1|TRBJ2-7
TGCGCCAGCAGTAAGTCTCGCGGGACAGGGACCTACGAGCAGTACTTC
CASSKSRGTGTYEQYF
>many|TRBV18|TRBD1|TRBJ1-1
TGTGCCAGCTCACGGGACAGGGGGCTGGGATATACGAACACTGAAGCTTTCTTT
CASSRDRGLGYTNTEAFF
>many|TRBV29-1|.|TRBJ1-1
TGCAGCGTTGCAAAGAACACTGAAGCTTTCTTT
CSVAKNTEAFF
>many|TRBV20-1|.|TRBJ2-3
TGCAGTGCTAGGGTCCTAAAAAGCACAGATACGCAGTATTTT
CSARVLKSTDTQYF
>many|TRBV3-1|.|TRBJ2-7
TGTGCCAGTAGAAGAGCGGACGAGCAGTACTTC
CASRRADEQYF
>many|TRBV4-2|.|TRBJ1-5
TGTGCCAGCAGCCCAGGTGGGGGCCTTCTGGCCCAGCATTTT
CASSPGGGLLAQHF
>many|TRBV18|.|TRBJ2-7
TGTGCCAGCTCACCAACGGGCAGGGCGGGGGAGCAGTACTTC
CASSPTGRAGEQYF
>many|TRBV10-3|.|TRBJ1-1
TGTGCCATCAGTGGGGGCCCCGGCACTGAAGCTTTCTTT
CAISGGPGTEAFF
>once|TRBV7-2|.|TRBJ2-5
TGTGCCAGCACCCTCCCCGGGACACTCCAAGAGACCCAGTACTTC
CASTLPGTLQETQYF
>.|TRBV9|.|TRBJ2-7
TGTGCCAGCAGCGCAGGGGTTAATTACGAGCAGTACTTC
CASSAGVNYEQYF
>.|TRBV19|.|TRBJ2-1
TGTGCCAGTAGTACCAGGAATGAGCAGTTCTTC
CASSTRNEQFF
>.|TRBV6-5|TRBD1|TRBJ1-1
TGTGCCAGCAGTTACAGTAGGGGGCCTATGAACACTGAAGCTTTCTTT
CASSYSRGPMNTEAFF
>many|TRBV12-3/TRBV12-4|TRBD1|TRBJ1-3
TGTGCCAGCAGCCTGGACAGGAGCTCTGGAAACACCATATATTTT
CASSLDRSSGNTIYF
>many|TRBV7-9|.|TRBJ1-6
TGTGCCAGCAGCTTAGCGGCCCGGGGCAAACCCCTCCACTTT
CASSLAARGKPLHF
>.|TRBV6-5|.|TRBJ1-5
TGTGCCAGCAGTTACTCGAATTCCGGTAATCAGCCCCAGCATTTT
CASSYSNSGNQPQHF
>.|TRBV29-1|TRBD1|TRBJ2-5
TGCAGCGTTGACCGGGACAGCCAAGAGACCCAGTACTTC
CSVDRDSQETQYF
>few|TRBV28|TRBD2|TRBJ2-1
TGTGCCAGCACCAGGGGACTAGCCGGAAACAATGAGCAGTTCTTC
CASTRGLAGNNEQFF
>many|TRBV2|TRBD1|TRBJ1-1
TGTGCCAGCAGTGAGGGGGGGACAGGGCGATGGATGAACACTGAAGCTTTCTTT
CASSEGGTGRWMNTEAFF
>many|TRBV27|.|TRBJ1-1
TGTGCCAGCGGACCCAGCGGCAGGGTCGGAACTGAAGCTTTCTTT
CASGPSGRVGTEAFF
>many|TRBV13|TRBD1|TRBJ1-1
TGTGCCAGCAGCTTAGGTGGTCTGGGACAGGGAGACACTGAAGCTTTCTTT
CASSLGGLGQGDTEAFF
>many|TRBV10-3|.|TRBJ2-5
TGTGCCATCGGAGGTGGGGTCAGGGGTTTTGAGGAGACCCAGTACTTC
CAIGGGVRGFEETQYF
>many|TRBV2|.|TRBJ1-5
TGTGCCAGCAGTGAAACAGGGATCTCCCAGCCCCAGCATTTT
CASSETGISQPQHF
>many|TRBV7-9|TRBD1|TRBJ1-6
TGTGCCAGCAGACCCGGGACAGGGGATAATTCACCCCTCCACTTT
CASRPGTGDNSPLHF
>many|TRBV6-2/TRBV6-3|.|TRBJ1-5
TGTGCCAGCAGTCAAGGGAGGGGTGCGGAGCCCCAGCATTTT
CASSQGRGAEPQHF
>many|TRBV13|TRBD2|TRBJ2-5
TGTGCCAGCAGCTCTGGGACTAGCTTGCAAGAGACCCAGTACTTC
CASSSGTSLQETQYF